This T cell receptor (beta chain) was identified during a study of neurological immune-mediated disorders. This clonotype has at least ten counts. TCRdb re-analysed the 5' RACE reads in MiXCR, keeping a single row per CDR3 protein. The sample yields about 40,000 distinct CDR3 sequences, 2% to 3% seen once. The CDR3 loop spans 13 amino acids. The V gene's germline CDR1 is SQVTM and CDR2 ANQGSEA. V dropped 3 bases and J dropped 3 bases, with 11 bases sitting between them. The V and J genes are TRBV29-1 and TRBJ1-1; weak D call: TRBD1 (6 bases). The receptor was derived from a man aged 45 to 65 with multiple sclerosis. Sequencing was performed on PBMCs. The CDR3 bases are TGCAGCGTTGAGCCTACAGGGTACACTGAAGCTTTCTTT. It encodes CSVEPTGYTEAFF.